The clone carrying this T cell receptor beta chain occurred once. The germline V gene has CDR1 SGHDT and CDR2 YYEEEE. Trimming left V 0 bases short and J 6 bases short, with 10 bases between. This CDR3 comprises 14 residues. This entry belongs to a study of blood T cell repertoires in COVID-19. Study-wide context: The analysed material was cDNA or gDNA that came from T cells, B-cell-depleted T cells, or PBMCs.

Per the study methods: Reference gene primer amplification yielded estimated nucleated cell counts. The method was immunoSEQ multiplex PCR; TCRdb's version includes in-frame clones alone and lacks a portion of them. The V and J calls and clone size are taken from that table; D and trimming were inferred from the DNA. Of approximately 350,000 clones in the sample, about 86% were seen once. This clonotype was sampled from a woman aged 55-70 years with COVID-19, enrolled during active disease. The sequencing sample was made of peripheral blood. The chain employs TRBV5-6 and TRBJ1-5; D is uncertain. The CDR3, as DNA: TGTGCCAGCAGCTTGGGCGGGTTTACTCAGCCCCAGCATTTT. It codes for CASSLGGFTQPQHF.